A selection of T cell receptor beta chains follows, all from one sample in a study of shared clonotypes between healthy human individuals. Assay: immunoSEQ multiplex PCR; the TCRdb copy retains only in-frame clones and omits some. The data contain around 580,000 clones, 95% to 98% of them singletons. Sequences were obtained from naive CD8+ T cells sorted from blood. All receptors derive from a man aged 25-45 years in good health. The CDR3 runs from the conserved cysteine through the conserved F or W. The order of the fields is D gene, V gene, J gene, clone size, CDR3 DNA, CDR3 protein. A D gene is named only where the DNA matches it firmly. Size is omitted from some rows. Given values are once, few, many or a class for expanded clones.

D: TRBD1; V: TRBV29-1; J: TRBJ2-7; size: NA; DNA: TGCAGCGCCCGGGACAGCTCCTACGAGCAGTACTTC; CDR3: CSARDSSYEQYF
D: NA; V: TRBV5-6; J: TRBJ2-7; size: NA; DNA: TGTGCCAGCAGCCTGTACAATTACGAGCAGTACTTC; CDR3: CASSLYNYEQYF
D: NA; V: TRBV10-1; J: TRBJ2-3; size: NA; DNA: TGCGCCAGCAGTGAGTCCGGAGCCTACAGATATTTT; CDR3: CASSESGAYRYF
D: NA; V: TRBV19; J: TRBJ1-5; size: once; DNA: TGTGCCAGCAGGACGCAGCTGCATAGCAATCAGCCCCAGCATTTT; CDR3: CASRTQLHSNQPQHF
D: TRBD1; V: TRBV27; J: TRBJ2-7; size: once; DNA: TGTGCCACCAAACCTGTCGGACAGGGCTACGAGCAGTACTTC; CDR3: CATKPVGQGYEQYF
D: TRBD2; V: TRBV5-5; J: TRBJ2-7; size: NA; DNA: TGTGCCAGCAGGTACAGGGGACTAGCGGGAGGGGACGAGCAGTACTTC; CDR3: CASRYRGLAGGDEQYF
D: NA; V: TRBV25-1; J: TRBJ1-2; size: NA; DNA: TGTGCCAGCAGTGATGGAGGAGGTCATGGCTACACCTTC; CDR3: CASSDGGGHGYTF
D: NA; V: TRBV7-9; J: TRBJ1-1; size: NA; DNA: TGTGCCAGCAGCGACGGACGTAGGAACACTGAAGCTTTCTTT; CDR3: CASSDGRRNTEAFF
D: NA; V: TRBV4-1; J: TRBJ1-1; size: NA; DNA: TGCGCCAGCAGCCCACCCGTGGGTACCACTGAAGCTTTCTTT; CDR3: CASSPPVGTTEAFF
D: TRBD1; V: TRBV9; J: TRBJ2-7; size: NA; DNA: TGTGCCAGCAGCGCAGGGGGCCCTTCCGAGCAGTACTTC; CDR3: CASSAGGPSEQYF
D: TRBD1; V: TRBV28; J: TRBJ2-5; size: NA; DNA: TGTGCCAGCAGTGGAACGGGACAGGGGTTTTGGGAAGAGACCCAGTACTTC; CDR3: CASSGTGQGFWEETQYF
D: NA; V: TRBV28; J: TRBJ1-5; size: NA; DNA: TGTGCCAGCAGTTCCTTCACCGGGGGCAATCAGCCCCAGCATTTT; CDR3: CASSSFTGGNQPQHF
D: NA; V: TRBV29-1; J: TRBJ2-4; size: NA; DNA: TGCAGCGGGTTAGGGGAGAACAAAAACATTCAGTACTTC; CDR3: CSGLGENKNIQYF
D: TRBD1; V: TRBV27; J: TRBJ1-2; size: NA; DNA: TGTGCCAGCAGTTTCGGGACAGGGTATGGCTACACCTTC; CDR3: CASSFGTGYGYTF
D: NA; V: TRBV12-2; J: TRBJ2-2; size: NA; DNA: TGTGCAAGTCGCCCGGGACTAGCGGACACCGGGGAGCTGTTTTTT; CDR3: CASRPGLADTGELFF
D: NA; V: TRBV11-2; J: TRBJ2-3; size: NA; DNA: TGTGCCAGCAGCTCTAGAGTGGATACGCAGTATTTT; CDR3: CASSSRVDTQYF
D: TRBD2; V: TRBV10-3; J: TRBJ2-1; size: NA; DNA: TGTGCCATCAGTGCTAGCGGGGTATACAATGAGCAGTTCTTC; CDR3: CAISASGVYNEQFF
D: TRBD1; V: TRBV7-3; J: TRBJ2-3; size: NA; DNA: TGTGCCAGCAGCTCAACCGGGACAGGGGTAGATACGCAGTATTTT; CDR3: CASSSTGTGVDTQYF
D: NA; V: TRBV9; J: TRBJ2-1; size: NA; DNA: TGTGCCAGCAGCGTAGGGACGCATGAGCAGTTCTTC; CDR3: CASSVGTHEQFF
D: NA; V: TRBV30; J: TRBJ2-2; size: NA; DNA: TGTGCCTGGGGGTACTTGGCGGGCCGGGGATTAACCGGGGAGCTGTTTTTT; CDR3: CAWGYLAGRGLTGELFF
D: NA; V: TRBV6-5; J: TRBJ1-2; size: NA; DNA: TGTGCCAGCAGTTACTCCACAGGCTTCCTCGGCTACACCTTC; CDR3: CASSYSTGFLGYTF
D: NA; V: TRBV28; J: TRBJ2-5; size: NA; DNA: TGTGCCAGCAGTTTACGCTCCGTAGCAATCCAAGAGACCCAGTACTTC; CDR3: CASSLRSVAIQETQYF